These 20 T cell receptor beta chains share one sample of origin, sequenced in a study of T-cell memory formation after mild COVID-19. TCRdb called the 5' RACE reads again in MiXCR, with one record for every CDR3 protein. Among roughly 250,000 distinct CDR3 sequences listed, over 15% were seen once. Sequencing used PBMCs or a T cell subset sorted from them (not recorded which). These TCRs come from a young man who had mild COVID-19 (a few samples of this study predate the infection). Cell type and time point are not known.

The chain recombines TRBV28 with TRBJ2-2, with 9 bases aligning to TRBD1. Per the germline V gene, CDR1 is MDHEN and CDR2 is SYDVKM. V lost 5 bases, J lost 5 bases, and 6 bases stayed unmatched. This CDR3 has 15 amino acids. CDR3 sequence reads: CASSETGGGTGELFF. DNA of the CDR3: TGTGCCAGCAGTGAGACAGGGGGAGGAACCGGGGAGCTGTTTTTT.

This clonotype was counted between two and nine times. CDR3 loop: CASSLEVGLGMNTEAFF. The CDR3 region has the DNA TGTGCCAGCAGCTTAGAGGTGGGGTTAGGTATGAACACTGAAGCTTTCTTT. The rearrangement joins TRBV7-2 to TRBJ1-1; D remains unclear. The CDR3 totals 17 residues. V dropped 1 base and J dropped 0 bases, with 15 bases sitting between them. Looked up from germline, CDR1 is SGHTA and CDR2 is FQGNSA.

The chain has TRBV7-2 and TRBJ2-3, with D possibly being TRBD1 (6 bases). The V and J ends lost 3 bases and 6 bases respectively, with 22 bases between them. Per germline, CDR1 SGHTA and CDR2 FQGNSA. This CDR3 contains 17 residues. For the CDR3, the DNA is TGTGCCAGCAGCTTGGCCCCGGGACATTGGATGTCCGATACGCAGTATTTT. It translates to CASSLAPGHWMSDTQYF.

The rearrangement uses TRBV5-6 and TRBJ1-4; D unresolved. Between the trimmed V and J ends, which lost 4 bases and 0 bases, there was a span of 7 bases. This CDR3 is built from 14 residues. CDR1 and CDR2 from the germline V gene are SGHDT and YYEEEE. Here the CDR3 reads CASSRRTTNEKLFF. The CDR3 nucleotides read TGTGCCAGCAGCCGGAGGACAACTAATGAAAAACTGTTTTTT.

This clonotype was found a few times. The chain joins TRBV4-3 to TRBJ1-5; D unresolved. The V and J ends lost 0 bases and 6 bases respectively, with 6 bases between them. Germline CDR1 and CDR2: LGHNA and YSLEER. The CDR3 runs to 13 residues. The CDR3 sequence is CASSQDLSQPQHF. CDR3 nucleotide sequence: TGCGCCAGCAGCCAAGATCTAAGTCAGCCCCAGCATTTT.

This chain joins TRBV4-1 and TRBJ2-3; 10 bases map to TRBD2. The V gene end was trimmed by 3 bases and the J gene end by 5 bases; junction bases not matched to a gene: 11. Germline V lookup: CDR1 MGHRA, CDR2 YSYEKL. The CDR3 has 17 residues. CDR3 region: CASSQILAGEHGDTQYF. The CDR3 DNA reads as TGCGCCAGCAGCCAGATCCTAGCGGGGGAACATGGAGATACGCAGTATTTT.

This clonotype has more than one count but fewer than ten. The chain joins TRBV5-5 to TRBJ2-2, with D perhaps matching TRBD2 (6 bases). The CDR3 has 16 residues. Trimming took 4 bases from V and 6 from J, leaving 19 bases between them. Germline lookup yields CDR1 SGHKS and CDR2 YYEKEE (reference sequence). The CDR3 protein is CASSPPYAGRSGELFF. The CDR3 DNA reads TGTGCCAGCAGCCCCCCCTACGCAGGGAGGTCCGGGGAGCTGTTTTTT. Variable domain in full (rest from reference TRBV5-5 and TRBJ2-2): DAGVTQSPTHLIKTRGQQVTLRCSPISGHKSVSWYQQVLGQGPQFIFQYYEKEERGRGNFPDRFSARQFPNYSSELNVNALLLGDSALYLCASSPPYAGRSGELFFGEGSRLTVL.

In this sample, this clonotype turned up a few times. The chain recombines TRBV7-8 with TRBJ1-2; a weak D match, TRBD1 (5 bases). This CDR3 is built from 14 residues. Trimming removed 5 bases at V and 4 bases at J, with 14 bases between. The germline V gene has CDR1 SGHVS and CDR2 FQNEAQ. The CDR3 protein is CASSPRDRFYGYTF. In nucleotides, the CDR3 is TGTGCCAGCAGCCCAAGAGACAGATTCTATGGCTACACCTTC.

This clonotype has just a few counts. The gene calls are TRBV12-3 or TRBV12-4 and TRBJ2-7; D may be TRBD1 (5 bases). Trimming cost V 5 bases and J 0 bases, with 8 bases left between them. The CDR3 is made up of 13 amino acids. The CDR3 is CASSKTASYEQYF. CDR3 DNA: TGTGCCAGCAGTAAGACAGCCTCCTACGAGCAGTACTTC.

The chain uses TRBV5-1 and TRBJ1-2, with D possibly matching TRBD1 (5 bases). Trimming took off 4 bases at V and 5 bases at J, with 9 bases between the two ends. This CDR3 has 12 amino acids. Germline V gene sequence: CDR1 SGHRS, CDR2 YFSETQ. The CDR3 loop is CASSDQGYGYTF. The CDR3 DNA reads as TGCGCCAGCAGCGACCAGGGTTATGGCTACACCTTC.

This clonotype was seen only a few times. The gene calls are TRBV7-8 and TRBJ2-1, with D perhaps being TRBD1 or TRBD2 (7 bases each). The V gene's germline CDR1 is SGHVS and CDR2 FQNEAQ. The V end lost 5 bases, the J end lost 3 bases, and 11 bases lay between the germline ends. The CDR3 runs 14 residues. The CDR3 sequence is CASSDREGYNEQFF. CDR3 DNA: TGTGCCAGCAGCGACAGGGAGGGCTACAATGAGCAGTTCTTC. Using reference TRBV7-8 and TRBJ2-1 for the parts outside the CDR3, the full variable domain is GAGVSQSPRYKVAKRGQDVALRCDPISGHVSLFWYQQALGQGPEFLTYFQNEAQLDKSGLPSDRFFAERPEGSVSTLKIQRTQQEDSAVYLCASSDREGYNEQFFGPGTRLTVL.

This clonotype was found many times. V usage is TRBV28 and J usage is TRBJ1-5; D unresolved. The CDR3 extends over 12 amino acids. V was clipped by 6 bases and J by 6 bases, with 9 bases between them. Germline V gene sequence: CDR1 MDHEN, CDR2 SYDVKM. The CDR3 bases are TGTGCCAGCAGCCCCCTAGGTCAGCCCCAGCATTTT. As protein: CASSPLGQPQHF.

This clonotype was detected a few times. This chain connects TRBV29-1 to TRBJ2-3; D may be TRBD2 (6 bases). Trimming took 3 bases from V and 3 from J, leaving 7 bases between them. Germline CDR1 SQVTM, CDR2 ANQGSEA. The CDR3 sequence is 12 residues long. This chain's CDR3 is CSVEEGTDTQYF. The CDR3 DNA follows: TGCAGCGTTGAGGAGGGTACAGATACGCAGTATTTT.

V is TRBV2 and J is TRBJ1-5; TRBD1 agrees at 10 bases. J gave up 5 bases and V 6 bases, and 13 bases lay outside the gene matches. In germline, CDR1 is SNHLY, CDR2 FYNNEI. The CDR3 spans 17 residues. The CDR3 coding sequence is TGTGCCAGCAGCGTTGATCCCCGGGACAGGGGCCATCAGCCCCAGCATTTT. Protein sequence: CASSVDPRDRGHQPQHF.

The rearrangement links TRBV12-3 or TRBV12-4 to TRBJ1-3; unclear D gene. V lost 6 bases to trimming and J lost 0 bases, with 15 bases between them. The CDR3 runs to 16 residues. CDR3 in DNA: TGTGCCAGCAGAGACGGACGGACCCACTCTGGAAACACCATATATTTT. Translation: CASRDGRTHSGNTIYF.

This clonotype was found a few times. The CDR3 DNA is TGTGCCAGCGGTGTAGGGGGACGAGACACCGGGGAGCTGTTTTTT. This sequence encodes CASGVGGRDTGELFF. The rearrangement joins TRBV2 to TRBJ2-2, with D possibly TRBD1 on 6 matching bases. This CDR3 comprises 15 residues. V gave up 8 bases and J gave up 3 bases, with 16 bases separating them. CDR1 and CDR2 (germline): SNHLY, FYNNEI.

This clonotype was recorded a few times. The CDR3: CASPDRGTDTQYF. CDR3 in DNA: TGCGCCAGCCCGGACAGGGGAACAGATACGCAGTATTTT. This chain connects TRBV23-1 to TRBJ2-3; 9 bases are shared with TRBD1. TRBV23-1 counts as an open reading frame of uncertain function. The CDR3 runs 13 residues. V was pared by 8 bases and J by 3 bases, with 3 bases of the junction left unmatched.

V and J are TRBV9 and TRBJ2-1; D call uncertain. Looked up from germline, CDR1 is SGDLS and CDR2 is YYNGEE. Trimming shortened V by 5 bases and J by 8 bases, and 8 bases separated the two germline ends. The CDR3 spans 11 residues. CDR3 protein: CASSTDHEQFF. Here the CDR3 DNA reads TGTGCCAGCAGTACTGACCATGAGCAGTTCTTC.

This sequence joins TRBV7-2 and TRBJ2-3, with a weak D call TRBD2 (5 bases). The V gene lost 6 bases and the J gene lost 4 bases, with 14 bases spanning the gap. Per germline, CDR1 SGHTA and CDR2 FQGNSA. This CDR3 has 14 amino acids. The CDR3 coding sequence is TGTGCCAGCAGTCCCTGGCTAGCTTCAGATACGCAGTATTTT. This codes for CASSPWLASDTQYF.

This clonotype has ten or more counts. The rearrangement uses TRBV20-1 and TRBJ2-5, with D possibly TRBD1 on 6 matching bases. Trimming left V 0 bases short and J 4 bases short, with 12 bases between. The CDR3 length is 14 residues. CDR1 DFQATT and CDR2 SNEGSKA come from the germline V gene (reference sequence). The CDR3 DNA is TGCAGTGCTAGAGAACTAACAGGGAGAGAGACCCAGTACTTC. Translation gives CSARELTGRETQYF.